The clone carrying this T cell receptor (beta chain) was observed once. Its matching antigen is unknown. A much more abundant neighbour one base away suggests this may be a read error. The data are from a study of human T cells and chemical hapten exposure. Overall study: Doses of diphenylcyclopropenone went to the patients' scalps weekly throughout the roughly 24-week study. Study-wide findings and caveats: Among TCRs, those above 1 in 1000 frequency were unaffected by DPC sensitization.

Authors' methods: Sampled TCR counts reached a median of 95,638 per sample, with values ranging from roughly 20,000 to 700,000. MiXCR, run by TCRdb on the RACE reads, gives a single entry per CDR3 protein. For this entry, the V and J calls and clone size follow TCRdb and not the study's own pipeline. The sample yields about 260,000 distinct CDR3 sequences, about 9.4% seen once. The CDR3 runs 14 residues. Trimming shortened V by 7 bases and J by 6 bases, and 19 bases separated the two germline ends. Germline V CDR1 and CDR2: SQVTM, ANQGSEA. Time point here: pre-sensitization, week 0. Treatment indicated: therapeutic diphenylcyclopropenone sensitization with weekly scalp DPC.

The TCR comes from a woman aged 40 to 49 with alopecia areata. Some clones in this sample may be carry-over from other donors' samples. The chain carries TRBV29-1 and TRBJ2-1, with D perhaps matching TRBD2 (5 bases). The sequencing here drew on whole blood, taken in connection with sensitization to the hapten diphenylcyclopropenone (DPC). CDR3 residues: CSGEIGIRCNEQFF. The CDR3, as DNA: TGCAGCGGCGAGATCGGGATACGGTGCAATGAGCAGTTCTTC.